A selection of T cell receptor beta chains follows, all from one sample in a study of cytomegalovirus exposure and HLA in healthy donors. Measured with immunoSEQ multiplex PCR; TCRdb has only the in-frame clones, and not every one. The table has around 130,000 clones, roughly 71% seen once. Sequenced sample: PBMCs. All receptors derive from a woman aged 40-49 years in good health and CMV-seropositive. Both conserved end residues are part of each CDR3. The order of the fields is J gene, clone size, D gene, V gene, CDR3 protein, CDR3 DNA. The D gene is left open where the match is weak. A row's size may be missing; if present it is once, few, many or a size class.

J: TRBJ1-3; size: once; D: NA; V: TRBV19; CDR3: CASTLQGSGNTIYF; DNA: TGTGCCAGTACTCTACAGGGTTCTGGAAACACCATATATTTT
J: TRBJ1-1; size: NA; D: TRBD1; V: TRBV5-6; CDR3: CASSRTGGTEAFF; DNA: TGTGCCAGCAGCCGTACAGGGGGTACTGAAGCTTTCTTT
J: TRBJ1-2; size: NA; D: NA; V: TRBV5-4; CDR3: CASSPGGATYGYTF; DNA: TGTGCCAGCAGCCCCGGAGGGGCTACCTATGGCTACACCTTC
J: TRBJ1-4; size: NA; D: NA; V: TRBV20-1; CDR3: CSANRDEKLFF; DNA: TGCAGTGCGAACAGGGATGAAAAACTGTTTTTT
J: TRBJ1-1; size: few; D: NA; V: TRBV5-1; CDR3: CASSPPTGISEAFF; DNA: TGCGCCAGCAGCCCACCCACAGGGATCTCTGAAGCTTTCTTT
J: TRBJ1-5; size: NA; D: TRBD1; V: TRBV30; CDR3: CAYSEGAGNQPQHF; DNA: TGTGCCTATTCAGAGGGGGCTGGCAATCAGCCCCAGCATTTT
J: TRBJ2-3; size: NA; D: TRBD2; V: TRBV4-2; CDR3: CASSQPGLATDTQYF; DNA: TGTGCCAGCAGCCAGCCGGGACTAGCCACAGATACGCAGTATTTT
J: TRBJ2-7; size: NA; D: TRBD2; V: TRBV7-2; CDR3: CASSPRLAGGRNEQYF; DNA: TGTGCCAGCAGCCCCCGACTAGCGGGGGGGAGAAACGAGCAGTACTTC
J: TRBJ2-1; size: NA; D: TRBD2; V: TRBV19; CDR3: CASSIGGGGAGDREQFF; DNA: TGTGCCAGTAGTATAGGGGGGGGAGGCGCGGGAGACCGAGAGCAGTTCTTC
J: TRBJ2-7; size: NA; D: NA; V: TRBV7-2; CDR3: CASSLSPSSSYEQYF; DNA: TGTGCCAGCAGCTTATCCCCTTCTAGCTCCTACGAGCAGTACTTC
J: TRBJ2-5; size: NA; D: TRBD1; V: TRBV9; CDR3: CASSERLTGSGGKGTQYF; DNA: TGTGCCAGCAGCGAGCGGCTGACAGGGTCGGGCGGAAAAGGGACCCAGTACTTC
J: TRBJ1-4; size: few; D: NA; V: TRBV9; CDR3: CASSDRTEIGGEKLFF; DNA: TGTGCCAGCAGCGACCGGACAGAAATTGGGGGCGAAAAACTGTTTTTT
J: TRBJ1-1; size: NA; D: NA; V: TRBV9; CDR3: CASSVQGNTEAFF; DNA: TGTGCCAGCAGCGTCCAGGGGAACACTGAAGCTTTCTTT
J: TRBJ2-7; size: NA; D: NA; V: TRBV2; CDR3: CASSGTGNRLYEQYF; DNA: TGTGCCAGCAGTGGAACAGGAAATCGACTCTACGAGCAGTACTTC
J: TRBJ1-2; size: NA; D: TRBD1; V: TRBV7-2; CDR3: CASSRDRDRYGYTF; DNA: TGTGCCAGCAGCCGAGACAGGGATAGGTATGGCTACACCTTC
J: TRBJ1-1; size: NA; D: TRBD1; V: TRBV28; CDR3: CASSGTGGSTEAFF; DNA: TGTGCCAGCAGCGGGACAGGGGGTAGCACTGAAGCTTTCTTT
J: TRBJ1-1; size: NA; D: NA; V: TRBV18; CDR3: CASSPGPNTEAFF; DNA: TGTGCCAGCTCACCAGGGCCGAACACTGAAGCTTTCTTT
J: TRBJ1-4; size: few; D: TRBD1; V: TRBV7-8; CDR3: CASSLDRGRYEKLFF; DNA: TGTGCCAGCAGCCTAGACAGGGGGCGATATGAAAAACTGTTTTTT
J: TRBJ2-7; size: NA; D: NA; V: TRBV5-4; CDR3: CASSQDTYEQYF; DNA: TGTGCCAGCAGCCAGGATACCTACGAGCAGTACTTC
J: TRBJ2-7; size: NA; D: NA; V: TRBV28; CDR3: CASSKGGEGAYEQYF; DNA: TGTGCCAGCAGCAAGGGGGGGGAGGGCGCCTACGAGCAGTACTTC
J: TRBJ1-4; size: once; D: TRBD1; V: TRBV5-1; CDR3: CASSLGGQGMEKLFF; DNA: TGCGCCAGCAGCCTCGGCGGACAGGGGATGGAAAAACTGTTTTTT
J: TRBJ2-4; size: NA; D: TRBD2; V: TRBV6-5; CDR3: CASSYSGGGAKNIQYF; DNA: TGTGCCAGCAGTTACTCGGGCGGGGGGGCCAAAAACATTCAGTACTTC
J: TRBJ2-3; size: NA; D: NA; V: TRBV7-3; CDR3: CASDKTGTDTQYF; DNA: TGTGCCAGCGACAAGACGGGCACAGATACGCAGTATTTT
J: TRBJ2-7; size: NA; D: NA; V: TRBV27; CDR3: CASSFLLAGEQYF; DNA: TGTGCCAGCAGTTTTCTACTGGCGGGCGAGCAGTACTTC
J: TRBJ2-7; size: NA; D: TRBD2; V: TRBV13; CDR3: CASSPTTSAGREQYF; DNA: TGTGCCAGCAGCCCAACGACTAGCGCTGGTCGCGAGCAGTACTTC
J: TRBJ2-3; size: NA; D: NA; V: TRBV6-6; CDR3: CASSLRRDTQYF; DNA: TGTGCCAGCAGTTTACGGAGAGATACGCAGTATTTT
J: TRBJ1-5; size: NA; D: NA; V: TRBV30; CDR3: CAWSADSWNQPQHF; DNA: TGTGCCTGGAGTGCGGACAGCTGGAATCAGCCCCAGCATTTT
J: TRBJ2-1; size: NA; D: NA; V: TRBV6-5; CDR3: CASKPILGGNEQFF; DNA: TGTGCCAGCAAACCCATACTAGGCGGCAATGAGCAGTTCTTC
J: TRBJ2-2; size: NA; D: NA; V: TRBV20-1; CDR3: CSALAPGELFF; DNA: TGCAGTGCTTTAGCCCCCGGGGAGCTGTTTTTT
J: TRBJ2-5; size: few; D: TRBD2; V: TRBV27; CDR3: CASSDRASGDQETQYF; DNA: TGTGCCAGCAGCGATCGGGCTAGCGGGGATCAAGAGACCCAGTACTTC
J: TRBJ1-2; size: NA; D: TRBD1; V: TRBV6-1; CDR3: CASSDRQGPNYGYTF; DNA: TGTGCCAGCAGTGACAGACAGGGACCAAACTATGGCTACACCTTC
J: TRBJ1-1; size: few; D: NA; V: TRBV2; CDR3: CASSQGNTEAFF; DNA: TGTGCCAGCAGTCAGGGGAACACTGAAGCTTTCTTT
J: TRBJ1-2; size: few; D: TRBD1; V: TRBV19; CDR3: CASSIGGVQGADGYTF; DNA: TGTGCCAGTAGTATCGGTGGGGTCCAGGGGGCTGATGGCTACACCTTC
J: TRBJ1-2; size: NA; D: NA; V: TRBV25-1; CDR3: CASSADRTLNYGYTF; DNA: TGTGCCAGCAGTGCTGACAGAACTCTTAACTATGGCTACACCTTC
J: TRBJ1-4; size: NA; D: NA; V: TRBV4-3; CDR3: CASSPDQIRGGPNEKLFF; DNA: TGCGCCAGCAGCCCCGATCAAATCCGGGGAGGACCTAATGAAAAACTGTTTTTT
J: TRBJ2-5; size: NA; D: NA; V: TRBV6-5; CDR3: CASSYSEGAVAQYF; DNA: TGTGCCAGCAGTTACTCGGAAGGGGCGGTGGCCCAGTACTTC
J: TRBJ2-5; size: NA; D: NA; V: TRBV7-9; CDR3: CASSLLIRDIKTQYF; DNA: TGTGCCAGCAGCCTTCTAATCCGGGACATTAAGACCCAGTACTTC
J: TRBJ1-2; size: NA; D: NA; V: TRBV5-1; CDR3: CASSPEAYVDGYTF; DNA: TGCGCCAGCAGCCCCGAGGCTTACGTTGACGGCTACACCTTC